This T cell receptor (beta chain) is from a study of T cell responses to AZD1222 COVID-19 vaccine. Study details: Doses given second, at about 4 or about 12 weeks, were pooled. General study results and limits: Repertoire samples came only from after the peak T cell response. Reports say nearly half of spike-specific TCRs go after unmutated variant regions.

In regard to this clone: Its target is unknown.

Profiled with immunoSEQ multiplex PCR; TCRdb holds only in-frame clones, not every one. The table has under 150,000 clones, less than 95% seen once. The sequences come from peripheral blood, collected on day 0 of AZD1222 vaccination. The clonotype was recovered from an adult in good health.

This chain's CDR3 is CASMSGTGGEQYF. CDR3 nucleotides: TGTGCCAGTATGAGTGGGACAGGGGGCGAGCAGTACTTC. The genes are TRBV19 and TRBJ2-7; 11 bases line up with TRBD1. The CDR3 covers 13 residues. Per the germline V gene, CDR1 is LNHDA and CDR2 is SQIVND (reference sequence). The V segment lost 7 bases and the J segment 6 bases; nucleotides outside the gene matches: 5.